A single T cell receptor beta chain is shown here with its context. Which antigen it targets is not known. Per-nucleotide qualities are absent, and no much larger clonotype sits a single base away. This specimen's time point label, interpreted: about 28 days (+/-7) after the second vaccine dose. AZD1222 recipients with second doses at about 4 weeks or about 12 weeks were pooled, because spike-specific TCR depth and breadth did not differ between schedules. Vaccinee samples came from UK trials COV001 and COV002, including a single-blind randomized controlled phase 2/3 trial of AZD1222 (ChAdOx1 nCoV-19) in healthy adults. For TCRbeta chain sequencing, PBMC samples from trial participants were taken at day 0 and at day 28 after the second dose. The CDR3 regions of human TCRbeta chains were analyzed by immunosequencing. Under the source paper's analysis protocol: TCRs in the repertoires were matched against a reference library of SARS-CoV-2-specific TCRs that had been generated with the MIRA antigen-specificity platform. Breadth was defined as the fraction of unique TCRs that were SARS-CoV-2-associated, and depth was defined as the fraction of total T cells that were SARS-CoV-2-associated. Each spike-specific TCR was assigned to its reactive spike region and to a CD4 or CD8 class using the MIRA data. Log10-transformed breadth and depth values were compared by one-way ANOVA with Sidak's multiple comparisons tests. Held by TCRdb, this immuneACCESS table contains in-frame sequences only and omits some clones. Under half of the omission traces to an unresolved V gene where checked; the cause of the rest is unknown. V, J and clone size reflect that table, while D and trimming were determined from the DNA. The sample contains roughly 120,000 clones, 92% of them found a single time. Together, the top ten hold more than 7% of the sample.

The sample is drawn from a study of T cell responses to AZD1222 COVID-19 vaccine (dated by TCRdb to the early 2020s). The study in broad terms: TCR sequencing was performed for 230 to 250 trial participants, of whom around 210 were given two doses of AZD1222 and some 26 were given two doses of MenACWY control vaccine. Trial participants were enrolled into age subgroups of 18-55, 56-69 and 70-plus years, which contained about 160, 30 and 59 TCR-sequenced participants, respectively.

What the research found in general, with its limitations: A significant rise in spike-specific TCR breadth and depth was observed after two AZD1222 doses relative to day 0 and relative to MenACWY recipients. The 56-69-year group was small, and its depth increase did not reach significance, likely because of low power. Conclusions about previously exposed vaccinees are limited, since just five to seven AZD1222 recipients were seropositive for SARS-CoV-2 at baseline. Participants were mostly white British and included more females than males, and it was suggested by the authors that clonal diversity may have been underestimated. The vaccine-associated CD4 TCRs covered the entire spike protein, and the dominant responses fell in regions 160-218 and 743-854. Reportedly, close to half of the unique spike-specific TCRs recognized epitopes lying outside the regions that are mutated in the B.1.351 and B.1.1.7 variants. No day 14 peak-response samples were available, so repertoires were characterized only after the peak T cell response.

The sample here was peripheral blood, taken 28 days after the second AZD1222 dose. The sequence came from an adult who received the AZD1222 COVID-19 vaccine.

The CDR3 reads as follows: CASRSFTGPTEAFF. The nucleotide sequence is given as TGTGCCAGCAGGTCTTTCACAGGGCCCACTGAAGCTTTCTTT. In this chain, TRBV5-6 is recombined with TRBJ1-1; 6 matching bases give a weak D call of TRBD1. CDR1 and CDR2, per the germline V gene, are SGHDT and YYEEEE. The CDR3 starts with the cysteine, ends with the phenylalanine, and has 14 residues. The read is trimmed to its CDR3 DNA, 42 bases read in frame from base 1. V is cut by 5 bases and J by 4 bases, and the space between the germline ends is 15 bases.